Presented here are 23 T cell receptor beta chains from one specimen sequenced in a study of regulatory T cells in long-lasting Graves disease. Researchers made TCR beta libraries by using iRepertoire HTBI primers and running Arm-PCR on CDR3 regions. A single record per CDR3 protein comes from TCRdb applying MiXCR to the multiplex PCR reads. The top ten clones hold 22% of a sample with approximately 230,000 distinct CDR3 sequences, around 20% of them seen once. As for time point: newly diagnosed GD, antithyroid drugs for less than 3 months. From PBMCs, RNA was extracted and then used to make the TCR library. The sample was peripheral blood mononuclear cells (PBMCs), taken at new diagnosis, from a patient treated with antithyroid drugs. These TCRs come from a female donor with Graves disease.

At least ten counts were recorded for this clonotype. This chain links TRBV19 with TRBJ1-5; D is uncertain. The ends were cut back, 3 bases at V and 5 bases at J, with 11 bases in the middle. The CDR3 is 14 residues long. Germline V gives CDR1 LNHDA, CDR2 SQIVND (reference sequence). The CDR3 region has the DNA TGTGCCAGTAGTATGGGTGGGAGGGATCAGCCCCAGCATTTT. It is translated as CASSMGGRDQPQHF.

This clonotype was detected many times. In DNA form, the CDR3 reads TGTGCCAGCAGCCTCCGACAGGAAGAGACCCAGTACTTC. Protein: CASSLRQEETQYF. The chain couples TRBV3-1 to TRBJ2-5, with D perhaps matching TRBD1 (6 bases). Germline CDR1 and CDR2: LGHDT and YNNKEL (reference sequence). The CDR3 is 13 amino acids. The V gene lost 4 bases and the J gene lost 3 bases, with 9 bases spanning the gap.

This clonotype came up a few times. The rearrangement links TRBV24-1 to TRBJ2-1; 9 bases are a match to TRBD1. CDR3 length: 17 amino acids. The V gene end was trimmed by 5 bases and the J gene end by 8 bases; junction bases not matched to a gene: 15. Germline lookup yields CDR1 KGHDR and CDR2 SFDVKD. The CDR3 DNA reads TGTGCCACCAGTGCCCTGGGGACGGGACAGGGAAGGTATGAGCAGTTCTTC. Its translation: CATSALGTGQGRYEQFF.

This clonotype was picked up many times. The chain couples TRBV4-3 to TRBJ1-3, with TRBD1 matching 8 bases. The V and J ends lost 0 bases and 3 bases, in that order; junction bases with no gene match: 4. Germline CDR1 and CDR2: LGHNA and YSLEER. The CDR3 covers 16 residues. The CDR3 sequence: CASSQDSGGGGNTIYF. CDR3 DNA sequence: TGCGCCAGCAGCCAAGATTCAGGGGGCGGTGGAAACACCATATATTTT.

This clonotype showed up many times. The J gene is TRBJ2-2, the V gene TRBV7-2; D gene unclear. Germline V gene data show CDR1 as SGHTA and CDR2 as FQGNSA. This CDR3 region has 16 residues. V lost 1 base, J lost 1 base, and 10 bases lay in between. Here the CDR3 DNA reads TGTGCCAGCAGCTTAGACACCATACGGAACACCGGGGAGCTGTTTTTT. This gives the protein CASSLDTIRNTGELFF.

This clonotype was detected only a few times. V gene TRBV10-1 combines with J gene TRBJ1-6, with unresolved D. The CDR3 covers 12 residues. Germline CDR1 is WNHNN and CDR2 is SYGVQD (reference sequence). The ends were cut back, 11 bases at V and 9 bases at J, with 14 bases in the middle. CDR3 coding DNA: TGCGCCCCGCGCGGGTACCGTTCACCCCTCCACTTT. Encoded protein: CAPRGYRSPLHF.

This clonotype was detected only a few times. The CDR3 DNA is TGTGCCAGCAGCTTCTTCGTAGGGGAGCTGTTTTTT. This sequence encodes CASSFFVGELFF. This chain uses TRBV7-9 with TRBJ2-2; D is unresolved. CDR1 is SEHNR, CDR2 FQNEAQ, per germline (reference sequence). The V end was cut by 3 bases, the J end by 8 bases, with 7 bases between. CDR3 length equals 12 residues.

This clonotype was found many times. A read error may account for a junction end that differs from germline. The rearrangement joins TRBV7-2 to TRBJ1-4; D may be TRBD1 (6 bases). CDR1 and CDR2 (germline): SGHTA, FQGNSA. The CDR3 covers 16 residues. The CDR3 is CASSQDVDRLNEKLFF. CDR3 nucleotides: TGCGCCAGCAGCCAAGATGTGGACAGACTTAATGAAAAACTGTTTTTT.

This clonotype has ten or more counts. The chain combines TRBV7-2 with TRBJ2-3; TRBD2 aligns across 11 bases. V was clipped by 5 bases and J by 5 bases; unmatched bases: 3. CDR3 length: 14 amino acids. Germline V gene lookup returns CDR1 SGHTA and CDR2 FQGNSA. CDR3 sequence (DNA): TGTGCCAGCAGCCGACTAGCGGGAAGAGATACGCAGTATTTT. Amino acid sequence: CASSRLAGRDTQYF.

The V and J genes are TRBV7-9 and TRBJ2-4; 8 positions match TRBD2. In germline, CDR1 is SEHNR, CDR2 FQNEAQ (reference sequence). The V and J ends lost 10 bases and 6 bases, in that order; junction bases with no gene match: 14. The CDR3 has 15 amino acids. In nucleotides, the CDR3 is TGTGCCACCCAGTCCAGCGGGAGAGGTGTAAACATTCAGTACTTC. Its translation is CATQSSGRGVNIQYF.

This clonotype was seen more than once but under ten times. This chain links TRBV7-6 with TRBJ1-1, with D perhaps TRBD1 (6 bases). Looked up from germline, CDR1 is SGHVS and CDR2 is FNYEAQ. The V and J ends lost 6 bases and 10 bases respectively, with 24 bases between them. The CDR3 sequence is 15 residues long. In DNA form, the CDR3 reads TGTGCCAGCAGTACCTCAACAGGGCTATCTGAAAGAGCTTTCTTT. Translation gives CASSTSTGLSERAFF.

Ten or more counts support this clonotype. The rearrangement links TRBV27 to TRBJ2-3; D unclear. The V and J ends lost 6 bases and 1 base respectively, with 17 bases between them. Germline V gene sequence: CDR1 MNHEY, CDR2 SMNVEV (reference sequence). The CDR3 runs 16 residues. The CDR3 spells CASRPTRVLGTDTQYF. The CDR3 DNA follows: TGTGCCAGCAGGCCGACCCGTGTGTTAGGCACAGATACGCAGTATTTT.

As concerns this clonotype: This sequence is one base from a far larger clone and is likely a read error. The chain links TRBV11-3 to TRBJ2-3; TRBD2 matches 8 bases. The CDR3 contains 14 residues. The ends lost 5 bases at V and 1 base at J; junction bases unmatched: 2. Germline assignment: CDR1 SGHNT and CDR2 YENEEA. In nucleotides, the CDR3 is TGTGCCAGCAGCCCGACTAGCGGCACAGATACGCAGTATTTT. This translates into CASSPTSGTDTQYF.

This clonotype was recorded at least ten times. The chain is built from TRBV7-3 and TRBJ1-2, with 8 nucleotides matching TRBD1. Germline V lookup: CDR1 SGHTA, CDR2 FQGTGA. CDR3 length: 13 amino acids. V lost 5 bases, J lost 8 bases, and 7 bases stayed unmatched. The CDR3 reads CASSADRGEGYTF. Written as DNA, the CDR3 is TGTGCCAGCAGCGCCGACAGGGGTGAGGGCTACACCTTC. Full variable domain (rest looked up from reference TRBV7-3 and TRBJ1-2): GAGVSQTPSNKVTEKGKYVELRCDPISGHTALYWYRQSLGQGPEFLIYFQGTGAADDSGLPNDRFFAVRPEGSVSTLKIQRTERGDSAVYLCASSADRGEGYTFGSGTRLTVV.

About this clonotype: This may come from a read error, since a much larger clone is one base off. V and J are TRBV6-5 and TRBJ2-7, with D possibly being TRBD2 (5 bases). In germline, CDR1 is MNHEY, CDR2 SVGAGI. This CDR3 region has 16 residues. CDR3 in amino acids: CAGSYRIQRTTYEQYF. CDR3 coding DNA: TGTGCCGGCAGTTATCGCATCCAGCGGACCACCTACGAGCAGTACTTC.

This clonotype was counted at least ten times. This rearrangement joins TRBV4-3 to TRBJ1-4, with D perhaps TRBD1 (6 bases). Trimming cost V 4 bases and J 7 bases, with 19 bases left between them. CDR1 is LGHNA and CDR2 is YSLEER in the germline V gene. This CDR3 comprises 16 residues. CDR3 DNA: TGCGCCAGCAGCCGAGCCCGGGGGACACGGGGTGAAAAACTGTTTTTT. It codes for CASSRARGTRGEKLFF.

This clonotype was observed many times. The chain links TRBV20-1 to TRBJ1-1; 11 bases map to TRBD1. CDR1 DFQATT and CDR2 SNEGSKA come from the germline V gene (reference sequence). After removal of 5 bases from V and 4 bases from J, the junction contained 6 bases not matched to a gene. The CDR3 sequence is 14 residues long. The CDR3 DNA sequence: TGCAGTGCTGGACAGGGGGCGGGTGTCACTGAAGCTTTCTTT. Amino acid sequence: CSAGQGAGVTEAFF.

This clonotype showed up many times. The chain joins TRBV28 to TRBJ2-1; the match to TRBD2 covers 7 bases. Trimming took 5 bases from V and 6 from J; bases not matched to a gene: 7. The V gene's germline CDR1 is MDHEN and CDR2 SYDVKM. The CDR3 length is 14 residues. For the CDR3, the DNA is TGTGCCAGCAGTCTCTGGACTAGTTTCAATGAGCAGTTCTTC. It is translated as CASSLWTSFNEQFF.

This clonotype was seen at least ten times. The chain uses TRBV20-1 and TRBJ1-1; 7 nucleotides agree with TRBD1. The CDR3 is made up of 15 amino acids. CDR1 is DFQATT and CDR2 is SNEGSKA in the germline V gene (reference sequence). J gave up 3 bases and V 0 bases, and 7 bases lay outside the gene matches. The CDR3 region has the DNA TGCAGTGCTAGAGACAGCAGGGGGTGGGACACTGAAGCTTTCTTT. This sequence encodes CSARDSRGWDTEAFF.

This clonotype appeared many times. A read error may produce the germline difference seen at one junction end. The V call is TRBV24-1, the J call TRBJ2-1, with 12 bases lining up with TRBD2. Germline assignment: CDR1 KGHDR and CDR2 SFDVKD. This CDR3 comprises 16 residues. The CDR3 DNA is TGTGCCACCAGTGACCCCGGACTAGCGGGAAGTAATGAGCAGCTCTTC. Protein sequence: CATSDPGLAGSNEQLF.

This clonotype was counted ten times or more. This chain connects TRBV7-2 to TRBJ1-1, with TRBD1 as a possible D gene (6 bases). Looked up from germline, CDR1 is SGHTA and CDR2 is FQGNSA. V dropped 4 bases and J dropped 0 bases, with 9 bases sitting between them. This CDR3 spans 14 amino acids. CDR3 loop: CASSSDRLNTEAFF. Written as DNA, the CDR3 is TGTGCCAGCAGCTCCGACAGGTTGAACACTGAAGCTTTCTTT.

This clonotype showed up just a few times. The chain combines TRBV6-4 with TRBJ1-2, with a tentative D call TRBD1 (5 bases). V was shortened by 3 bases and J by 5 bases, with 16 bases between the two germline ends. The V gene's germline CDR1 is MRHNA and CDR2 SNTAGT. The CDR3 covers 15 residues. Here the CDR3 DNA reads TGTGCCAGCAGTGAACAGGCGTCTCGGGCATATGGCTACACCTTC. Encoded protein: CASSEQASRAYGYTF.

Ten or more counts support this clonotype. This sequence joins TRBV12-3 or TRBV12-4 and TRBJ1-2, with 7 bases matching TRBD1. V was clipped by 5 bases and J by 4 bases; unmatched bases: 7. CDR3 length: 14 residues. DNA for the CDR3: TGTGCCAGCAGTAAGACAGGGCCTTCCTATGGCTACACCTTC. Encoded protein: CASSKTGPSYGYTF.